Presented here are 2 T cell receptor beta chains from one specimen sequenced in a study of blood T cell repertoires in COVID-19 (dated by TCRdb to about 2020). Library construction relied on the immunoSEQ multiplex PCR assay. Held by TCRdb, this immuneACCESS table contains in-frame sequences only and omits some clones. Under half of the omission traces to an unresolved V gene where checked; the cause of the rest is unknown. Recorded for this sample are roughly 390,000 clones; 85% of them occurred a single time. About 3.6% of the sample is taken by the ten largest. Sequencing was done on a sample of peripheral blood. These TCRs come from a woman under 30 with acute or convalescent COVID-19.

The V and J genes are TRBV12-5 and TRBJ1-6; the D gene is possibly TRBD1 (6 bases). In germline, CDR1 is LGHNT, CDR2 FRNRAP. The V and J ends lost 6 bases and 10 bases respectively, with 13 bases between them. The CDR3 is made up of 13 amino acids. The CDR3 coding sequence is TGTGCTAGTGGGAATGAACAGGGCTCACCCCTCCACTTT. Encoded protein: CASGNEQGSPLHF.

This chain links TRBV7-9 with TRBJ2-3, with a possible D match to TRBD1 (5 bases). The V gene's germline CDR1 is SEHNR and CDR2 FQNEAQ (reference sequence). CDR3 length equals 12 residues. Trimming removed 4 bases from V and 5 bases from J, with 7 bases in between. The CDR3, as DNA: TGTGCCAGCAGCTCTCAGGGAGATACGCAGTATTTT. Translation gives CASSSQGDTQYF.